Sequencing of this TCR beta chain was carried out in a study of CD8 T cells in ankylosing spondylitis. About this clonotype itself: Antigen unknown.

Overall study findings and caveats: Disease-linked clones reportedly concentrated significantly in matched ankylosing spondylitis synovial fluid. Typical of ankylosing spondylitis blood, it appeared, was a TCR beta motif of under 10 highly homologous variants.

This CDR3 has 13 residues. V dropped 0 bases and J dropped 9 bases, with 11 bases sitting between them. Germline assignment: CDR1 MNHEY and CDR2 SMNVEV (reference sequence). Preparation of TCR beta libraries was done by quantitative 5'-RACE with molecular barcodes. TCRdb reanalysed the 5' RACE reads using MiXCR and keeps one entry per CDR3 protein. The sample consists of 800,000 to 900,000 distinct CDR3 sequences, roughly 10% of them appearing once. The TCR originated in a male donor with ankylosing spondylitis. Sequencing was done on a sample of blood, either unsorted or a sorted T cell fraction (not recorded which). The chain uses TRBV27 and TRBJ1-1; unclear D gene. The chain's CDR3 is CASSLSTQDKAFF. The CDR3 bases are TGTGCCAGCAGTTTATCAACCCAGGATAAAGCTTTCTTT.